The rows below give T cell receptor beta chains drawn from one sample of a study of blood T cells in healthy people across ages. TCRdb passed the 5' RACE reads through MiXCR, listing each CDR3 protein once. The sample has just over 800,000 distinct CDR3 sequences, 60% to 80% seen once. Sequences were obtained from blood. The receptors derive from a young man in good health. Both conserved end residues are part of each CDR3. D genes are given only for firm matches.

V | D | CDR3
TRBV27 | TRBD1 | CASSLDRTGAYEQYF
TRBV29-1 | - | CSGEDTDTQYF
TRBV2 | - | CASSGQGKNIQYF
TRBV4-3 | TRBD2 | CASSQEWTSGGEQFF
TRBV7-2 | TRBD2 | CASSLSSGGSRNEQFF
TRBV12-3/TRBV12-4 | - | CASSFIRGSYEQYF
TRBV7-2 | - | CASSLVGESYEQYF
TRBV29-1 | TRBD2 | CGVDGGGAPDTQYF
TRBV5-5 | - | CASCPRDNSYEQYF
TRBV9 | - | CASSVFLGGEQFF
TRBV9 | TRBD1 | CASSGLQGVADEQYF
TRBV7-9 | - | CAAPGGGNEQYF
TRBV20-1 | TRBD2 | CSARAMSRLAGEQYF
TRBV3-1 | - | CASSPTFTGRKDTQYF